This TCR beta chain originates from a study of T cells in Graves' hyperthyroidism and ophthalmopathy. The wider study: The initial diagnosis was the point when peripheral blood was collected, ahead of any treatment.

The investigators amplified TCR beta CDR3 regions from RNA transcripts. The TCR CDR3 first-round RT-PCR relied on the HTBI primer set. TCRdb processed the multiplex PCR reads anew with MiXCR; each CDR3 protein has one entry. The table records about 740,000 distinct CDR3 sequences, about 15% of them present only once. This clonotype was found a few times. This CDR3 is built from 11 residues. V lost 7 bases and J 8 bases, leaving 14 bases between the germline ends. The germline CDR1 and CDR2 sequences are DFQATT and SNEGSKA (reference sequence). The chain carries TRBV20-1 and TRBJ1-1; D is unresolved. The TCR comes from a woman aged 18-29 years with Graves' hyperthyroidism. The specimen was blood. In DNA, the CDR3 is TGCAGTGTGGCCTCCTTAACGGAAGCTTTCTTT. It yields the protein CSVASLTEAFF.